A selection of T cell receptor beta chains follows, all from one sample in a study of blood T cell repertoires in COVID-19. TCRdb keeps only in-frame clones here, not all; method: immunoSEQ multiplex PCR. The sample lists roughly 130,000 clones; 90% were seen once. The sample taken for sequencing was peripheral blood. These receptors all come from a man between 60 and 70 years old with COVID-19, enrolled during active disease. The CDR3 runs from the conserved cysteine through the conserved F or W. The order of the fields is D gene, J gene, V gene, clone size, CDR3 DNA, CDR3 protein. D genes are given only for firm matches. Clone size is shown for a subset of rows, as once, few, many or a class of expanded clone.

>TRBD2|TRBJ2-5|TRBV9|-
TGTGCCAGCAGCGTAGGGGTTGGGCGGGAGGCGGAGACCCAGTACTTC
CASSVGVGREAETQYF
>-|TRBJ2-6|TRBV7-3|-
TGTGCCAGCAGCTACCCAGGGGAAGATGGGGCCAACGTCCTGACTTTC
CASSYPGEDGANVLTF
>TRBD2|TRBJ2-1|TRBV29-1|-
TGCAGCGCCACTAGCGGGAAAGGGAATGAGCAGTTCTTC
CSATSGKGNEQFF
>-|TRBJ1-1|TRBV5-6|-
TGTGCCAGCAGCTCTGATCTTAGCGAAGCTTTCTTT
CASSSDLSEAFF
>-|TRBJ2-3|TRBV18|once
TGTGCCAGCTCCCCCCTCGTAAGACAGGAGATCCATACGCAGTATTTT
CASSPLVRQEIHTQYF
>-|TRBJ1-5|TRBV23-1|-
TGCGCCAGCAAGCGTTCGCGCAATCAGCCCCAGCATTTT
CASKRSRNQPQHF
>-|TRBJ1-1|TRBV21-1|once
TGTGCCAGCAGCAAACCCGCGGCGGGATGGGGTAACACTGAAGCTTTCTTT
CASSKPAAGWGNTEAFF
>TRBD1|TRBJ1-1|TRBV28|-
TGTGCCAGCAGTCAACCGCCGACAGGGGGTCTCACTGAAGCTTTCTTT
CASSQPPTGGLTEAFF
>TRBD2|TRBJ2-3|TRBV11-3|-
TGTGCCAGCAGTTTAGCGGGGGGAGATACGCAGTATTTT
CASSLAGGDTQYF
>-|TRBJ1-1|TRBV11-3|-
TGTGCCAGCAGCTTTGAACCTAGCAGCACTGAAGCTTTCTTT
CASSFEPSSTEAFF